A single sample is the source of the 19 T cell receptor beta chains below, sequenced in a study of blood T cells in healthy people across ages (dated by TCRdb to the mid-2010s). Library construction relied on 5' RACE. Instrument used: Illumina HiSeq 2500. A second PCR of about 7 to 12 cycles was performed with a sample-barcoded 5' primer and a J-beta primer mix. TCRdb itself trimmed the public reads at Q25 with fastp, ran MiXCR and retained productive beta chains. All rows with the same CDR3 protein become a single entry with the most common DNA and genes. Counted in this sample were 1,100,000 or so distinct CDR3 sequences; around 45% of them appeared once. 15% to 20% of the sample is held by the ten biggest clonotypes. The sequenced material came from blood. The receptors were sampled from a woman aged 60-75 years in good health.

This chain uses TRBV20-1 with TRBJ2-7; 12 bases agree with TRBD1. The CDR3 covers 14 residues. V was pared by 6 bases and J by 1 base, with 4 bases of the junction left unmatched. CDR1 is DFQATT and CDR2 is SNEGSKA in the germline V gene (reference sequence). In DNA, the CDR3 is TGCAGTGCGGAGGGACAGGGGGCTTCCTACGAGCAGTACTTC. Translating gives CSAEGQGASYEQYF.

The J gene is TRBJ2-5, the V gene TRBV29-1; TRBD2 is a possible D gene (6 bases). V shed 7 bases and J shed 1 base, with 16 bases lying between them. Per the germline V gene, CDR1 is SQVTM and CDR2 is ANQGSEA. The CDR3 is 14 amino acids. The CDR3 bases are TGCAGCGCCCGGGACTCCCTTCGCCAAGAGACCCAGTACTTC. Its protein is CSARDSLRQETQYF.

The V and J genes are TRBV12-3 or TRBV12-4 and TRBJ2-3; D is undetermined. CDR3 length equals 15 residues. Trimming took 8 bases from V and 2 from J, leaving 17 bases between them. The DNA of the CDR3 is TGTGCCAGCTCTAGTTTCACGCAGACCACAGATACGCAGTATTTT. It encodes CASSSFTQTTDTQYF.

Note on this clonotype: Relative to the germline gene, one junction end is altered; a read error may explain this. This sequence joins TRBV9 and TRBJ2-4; tentatively, D is TRBD1 (5 bases). The assigned J gene may be wrong: the sequence end matches TRBJ2-5 better. There are 13 residues in the CDR3. Germline values: CDR1 SGDLS, CDR2 YYNGEE. The CDR3 region is CTSSFPGRETQYF. The CDR3 nucleotides read TGTACCAGCAGCTTTCCAGGGCGAGAGACCCAGTACTTC.

The gene calls are TRBV28 and TRBJ2-1, with TRBD1 matching over 9 bases. Germline CDR1 MDHEN, CDR2 SYDVKM. Trimming removed 2 bases from V and 9 bases from J; junction bases left unmatched: 14. CDR3 length: 17 residues. For the CDR3, the DNA is TGTGCCAGCAGTTTACCGACCGGGACAGGGCCTTTGGGTGAGCAGTTCTTC. Its protein product is CASSLPTGTGPLGEQFF.

This clonotype was detected only a few times. The V gene is TRBV5-1, the J gene TRBJ2-7, with 11 bases fitting TRBD2. CDR3 size: 16 residues. Looked up from germline, CDR1 is SGHRS and CDR2 is YFSETQ. V lost 0 bases and J lost 5; bases outside the gene matches: 7. The DNA of the CDR3 is TGCGCCAGCAGCTTGGAGGTACTAGCGGGAGTTCACGAGCAGTACTTC. Translation gives CASSLEVLAGVHEQYF.

This clonotype was observed a few times. J is TRBJ2-1 and V is TRBV6-1, with 14 bases fitting TRBD2. CDR1 and CDR2 (germline): MNHNS, SASEGT. CDR3 length: 18 residues. V shed 0 bases and J 10 bases; nucleotides not matched to a gene: 11. This chain's CDR3 is CASSEAQGGLAGGWEQFF. Here the CDR3 DNA reads TGTGCCAGCAGTGAAGCGCAAGGTGGACTAGCGGGAGGTTGGGAGCAGTTCTTC.

This clonotype was observed a handful of times. The chain combines TRBV5-1 with TRBJ2-7; tentatively, D is TRBD2 (6 bases). Trimming shortened V by 2 bases and J by 2 bases, and 11 bases separated the two germline ends. The length of the CDR3 is 14 residues. Germline CDR1 SGHRS, CDR2 YFSETQ. The CDR3 DNA reads TGCGCCAGCAGCTTCGGAGGGATAACCTACGAGCAGTACTTC. The encoded protein is CASSFGGITYEQYF.

This clonotype was counted a few times. V usage is TRBV7-2 and J usage is TRBJ2-1; D possibly corresponds to TRBD1 (6 bases). The CDR3 spans 16 residues. Between the trimmed V and J ends, which lost 4 bases and 0 bases, there was a span of 13 bases. Looked up from germline, CDR1 is SGHTA and CDR2 is FQGNSA. The CDR3 reads CASSYKGVSSYNEQFF. CDR3 DNA: TGTGCCAGCAGCTACAAGGGGGTAAGCTCCTACAATGAGCAGTTCTTC.

The chain combines TRBV20-1 with TRBJ1-5; no firm D call. Trimming removed 5 bases at V and 8 bases at J, with 7 bases between. The CDR3 sequence is 10 residues long. Per germline, CDR1 DFQATT and CDR2 SNEGSKA (reference sequence). In DNA, the CDR3 is TGCAGTGCTGGCCCGGAGCCCCAGCATTTT. The encoded protein is CSAGPEPQHF.

Notes on this clonotype: At one end, the junction sequence differs from germline, possibly due to a read error. V and J are TRBV7-2 and TRBJ1-4; TRBD1 might be the D (5 bases). The CDR3 runs 15 residues. CDR1 and CDR2 from the germline V gene are SGHTA and FQGNSA. The CDR3 protein is CASGLDRGNNENLFF. CDR3 sequence (DNA): TGTGCCAGCGGCTTAGATCGGGGGAATAATGAAAATCTGTTTTTT.

This clonotype appeared many times. The genes are TRBV29-1 and TRBJ2-3; 9 bases match TRBD2. The CDR3 sequence is 14 residues long. Germline V gene data show CDR1 as SQVTM and CDR2 as ANQGSEA. V gave up 4 bases and J gave up 4 bases; unmatched junction bases: 6. In DNA form, the CDR3 reads TGCAGCGTTGGGGATAGCGGGAGTGCAGATACGCAGTATTTT. This translates into CSVGDSGSADTQYF.

The DNA for the CDR3 is TGTGCCAGCAGTATGAGGGGGCGCGTCACTTGGGGAAGCACTGAAGCTTTCTTT. Encoded protein: CASSMRGRVTWGSTEAFF. This rearrangement joins TRBV27 to TRBJ1-1; 7 nucleotides line up with TRBD1. The CDR3 runs to 18 residues. The trim removed 5 bases at V and 4 bases at J, leaving 19 bases unmatched. Per germline, CDR1 MNHEY and CDR2 SMNVEV (reference sequence).

In its sample, this clonotype was seen a few times. This chain joins TRBV5-1 and TRBJ2-1; a possible D gene is TRBD2 (6 bases). The CDR3 length is 15 residues. Trimming took 0 bases from V and 9 from J, leaving 16 bases between them. Germline CDR1 and CDR2: SGHRS and YFSETQ. The CDR3 here is CASSLAGSSSVEQFF. In DNA form, the CDR3 reads TGCGCCAGCAGCTTGGCCGGGAGCAGTTCGGTTGAGCAGTTCTTC.

This clonotype was seen a handful of times. The rearrangement joins TRBV4-1 to TRBJ2-3; 8 positions agree with TRBD2. V dropped 0 bases and J dropped 2; count of bases not matched to a gene: 4. The length of the CDR3 is 16 residues. Germline V CDR1 and CDR2: MGHRA, YSYEKL. CDR3 sequence (DNA): TGCGCCAGCAGCCAAGATGGTAGCGGGATCACAGATACGCAGTATTTT. Translated, it gives CASSQDGSGITDTQYF.

The chain employs TRBV5-1 and TRBJ2-1; 7 bases are shared with TRBD1. The CDR3 contains 15 residues. The V and J ends lost 4 bases and 7 bases, in that order; junction bases with no gene match: 11. Per the germline V gene, CDR1 is SGHRS and CDR2 is YFSETQ. CDR3 loop: CASSTGTEWGNEQFF. The CDR3 DNA sequence: TGCGCCAGCAGCACCGGGACAGAATGGGGGAATGAGCAGTTCTTC.

The chain is built from TRBV6-2 or TRBV6-3 and TRBJ2-1, with TRBD2 matching 8 bases. The ends lost 6 bases at V and 7 bases at J; junction bases unmatched: 8. The CDR3 length is 14 residues. Germline CDR1 and CDR2: MNHEY and SVGEGT. CDR3 coding DNA: TGTGCCAGCAGGCCAGCGGGAGTTAGAAATGAGCAGTTCTTC. Translated, it gives CASRPAGVRNEQFF.

This clonotype has just a few counts. This chain uses TRBV28 with TRBJ1-5, with D maybe TRBD1 (6 bases). Germline CDR1 MDHEN, CDR2 SYDVKM. The CDR3 has 12 amino acids. V shed 5 bases and J shed 10 bases, with 12 bases lying between them. This CDR3 reads CASSTRQAPQHF. The DNA for the CDR3 is TGTGCCAGCAGTACCCGACAGGCCCCCCAGCATTTT.

This sequence joins TRBV7-9 and TRBJ2-5; 8 positions match TRBD2. The CDR3 sequence is 15 residues long. Per germline, CDR1 SEHNR and CDR2 FQNEAQ (reference sequence). J lost 5 bases, V lost 5 bases, and 10 bases had no gene match. CDR3 in amino acids: CASSPPRGGRETQYF. The CDR3 DNA sequence: TGTGCCAGCAGCCCTCCCCGGGGGGGGCGCGAGACCCAGTACTTC.